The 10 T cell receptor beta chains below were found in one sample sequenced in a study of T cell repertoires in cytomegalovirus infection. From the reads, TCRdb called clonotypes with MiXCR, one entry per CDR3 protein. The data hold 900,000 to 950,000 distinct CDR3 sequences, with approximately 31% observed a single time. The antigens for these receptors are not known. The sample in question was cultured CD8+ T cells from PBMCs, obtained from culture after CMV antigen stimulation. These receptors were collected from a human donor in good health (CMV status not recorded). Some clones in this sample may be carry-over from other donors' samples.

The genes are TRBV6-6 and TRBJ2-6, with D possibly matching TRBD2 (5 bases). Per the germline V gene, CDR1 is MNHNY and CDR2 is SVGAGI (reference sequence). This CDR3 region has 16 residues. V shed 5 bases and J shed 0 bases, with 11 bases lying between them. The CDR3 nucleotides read TGTGCCAGCAGTCAAACAGACTACTCTGGGGCCAACGTCCTGACTTTC. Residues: CASSQTDYSGANVLTF.

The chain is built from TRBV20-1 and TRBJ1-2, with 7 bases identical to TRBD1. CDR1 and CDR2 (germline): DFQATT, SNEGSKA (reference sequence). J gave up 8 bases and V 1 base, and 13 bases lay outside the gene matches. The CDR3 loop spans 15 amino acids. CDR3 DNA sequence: TGCAGTGCTAGAGTCGTCGGGACAGCACTATACGGCTACACCTTC. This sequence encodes CSARVVGTALYGYTF.

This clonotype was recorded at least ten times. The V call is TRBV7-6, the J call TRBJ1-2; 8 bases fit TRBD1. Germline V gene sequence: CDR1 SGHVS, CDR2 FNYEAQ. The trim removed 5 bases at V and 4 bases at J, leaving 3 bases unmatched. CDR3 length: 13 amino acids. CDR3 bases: TGTGCCAGCAGCCGGACAGGGTTCTATGGCTACACCTTC. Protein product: CASSRTGFYGYTF. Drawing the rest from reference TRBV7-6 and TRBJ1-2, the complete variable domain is GAGVSQSPRYKVTKRGQDVALRCDPISGHVSLYWYRQALGQGPEFLTYFNYEAQQDKSGLPNDRFSAERPEGSISTLTIQRTEQRDSAMYRCASSRTGFYGYTFGSGTRLTVV.

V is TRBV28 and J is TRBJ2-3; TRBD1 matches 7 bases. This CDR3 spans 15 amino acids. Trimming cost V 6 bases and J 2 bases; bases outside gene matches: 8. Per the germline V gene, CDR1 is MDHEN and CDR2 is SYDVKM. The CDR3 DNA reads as TGTGCCAGCAGCATCGACAGGGTTGACACAGATACGCAGTATTTT. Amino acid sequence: CASSIDRVDTDTQYF.

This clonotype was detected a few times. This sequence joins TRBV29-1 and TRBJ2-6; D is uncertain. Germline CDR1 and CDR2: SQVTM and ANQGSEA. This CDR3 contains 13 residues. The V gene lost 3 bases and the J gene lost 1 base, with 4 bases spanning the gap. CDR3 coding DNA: TGCAGCGTTGAGATTTCTGGGGCCAACGTCCTGACTTTC. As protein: CSVEISGANVLTF.

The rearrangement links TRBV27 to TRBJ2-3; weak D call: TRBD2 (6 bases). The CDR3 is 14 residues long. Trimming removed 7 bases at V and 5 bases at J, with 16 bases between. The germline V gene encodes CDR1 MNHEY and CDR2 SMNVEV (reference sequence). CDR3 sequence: CASTLGGRGDTQYF. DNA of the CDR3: TGTGCCAGCACTTTGGGGGGAAGGGGAGATACGCAGTATTTT.

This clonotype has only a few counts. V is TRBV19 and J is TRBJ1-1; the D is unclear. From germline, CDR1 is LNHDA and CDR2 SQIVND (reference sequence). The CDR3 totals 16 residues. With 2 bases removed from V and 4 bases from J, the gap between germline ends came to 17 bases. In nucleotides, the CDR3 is TGTGCCAGTAGTATAAAACAGACCCCATGGGCCACTGAAGCTTTCTTT. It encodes CASSIKQTPWATEAFF.

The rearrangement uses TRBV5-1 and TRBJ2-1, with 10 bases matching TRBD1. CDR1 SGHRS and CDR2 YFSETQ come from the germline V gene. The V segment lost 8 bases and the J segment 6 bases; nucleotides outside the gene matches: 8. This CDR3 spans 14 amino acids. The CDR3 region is CASNRDRGSNEQFF. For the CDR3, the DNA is TGCGCCAGTAACCGGGACAGGGGTAGCAATGAGCAGTTCTTC. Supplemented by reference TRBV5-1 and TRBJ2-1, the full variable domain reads KAGVTQTPRYLIKTRGQQVTLSCSPISGHRSVSWYQQTPGQGLQFLFEYFSETQRNKGNFPGRFSGRQFSNSRSEMNVSTLELGDSALYLCASNRDRGSNEQFFGPGTRLTVL.

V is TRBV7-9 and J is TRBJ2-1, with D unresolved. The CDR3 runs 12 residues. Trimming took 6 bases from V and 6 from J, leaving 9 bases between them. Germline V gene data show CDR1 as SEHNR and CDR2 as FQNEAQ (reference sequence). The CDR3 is CASSFTPNEQFF. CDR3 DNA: TGTGCCAGCAGTTTTACGCCCAATGAGCAGTTCTTC.

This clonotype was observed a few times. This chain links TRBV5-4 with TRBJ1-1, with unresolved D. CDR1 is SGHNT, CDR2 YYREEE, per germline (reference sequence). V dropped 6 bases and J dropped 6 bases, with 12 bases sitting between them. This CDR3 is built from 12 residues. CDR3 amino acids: CASTQRGAEAFF. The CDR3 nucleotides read TGTGCCAGCACTCAACGAGGAGCTGAAGCTTTCTTT.